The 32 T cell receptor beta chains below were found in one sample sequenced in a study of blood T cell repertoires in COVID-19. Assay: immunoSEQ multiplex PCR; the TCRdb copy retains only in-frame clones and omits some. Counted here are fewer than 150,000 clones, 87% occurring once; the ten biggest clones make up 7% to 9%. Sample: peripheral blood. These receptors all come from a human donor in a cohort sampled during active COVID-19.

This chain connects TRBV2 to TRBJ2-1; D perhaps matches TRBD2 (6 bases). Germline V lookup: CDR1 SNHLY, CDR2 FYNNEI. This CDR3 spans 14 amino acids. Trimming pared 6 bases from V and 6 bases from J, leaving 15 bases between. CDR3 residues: CASSRDSPSNEQFF. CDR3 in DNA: TGTGCCAGCAGCCGGGACTCCCCCTCCAATGAGCAGTTCTTC.

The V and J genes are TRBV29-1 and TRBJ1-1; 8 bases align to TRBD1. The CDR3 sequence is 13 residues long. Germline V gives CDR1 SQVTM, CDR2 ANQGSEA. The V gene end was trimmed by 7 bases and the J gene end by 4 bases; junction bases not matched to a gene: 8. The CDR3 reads CSGGLTGGTEAFF. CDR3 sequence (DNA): TGCAGCGGGGGGCTAACAGGGGGCACTGAAGCTTTCTTT.

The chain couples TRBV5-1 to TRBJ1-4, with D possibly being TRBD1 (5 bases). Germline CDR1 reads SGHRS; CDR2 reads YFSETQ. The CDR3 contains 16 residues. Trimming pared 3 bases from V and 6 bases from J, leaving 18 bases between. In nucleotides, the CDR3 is TGCGCCAGCAGCTGGGGGGGTCAGGGTGGCGATGAAAAACTGTTTTTT. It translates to CASSWGGQGGDEKLFF.

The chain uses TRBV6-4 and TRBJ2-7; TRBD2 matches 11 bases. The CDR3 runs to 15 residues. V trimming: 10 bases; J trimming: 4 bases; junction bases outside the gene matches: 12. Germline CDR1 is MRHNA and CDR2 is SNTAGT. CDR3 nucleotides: TGTGCCACGTTCCGATCGACTAGCGGGGTTTACGAGCAGTACTTC. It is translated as CATFRSTSGVYEQYF.

In nucleotides, the CDR3 is TGTGCCAGCAGCCTAGCAGGGGTCGGGCAGTACTTC. Translating it yields CASSLAGVGQYF. The chain employs TRBV28 and TRBJ2-7; tentative D call: TRBD1 (6 bases). This CDR3 has 12 residues. Between the trimmed V and J ends, which lost 6 bases and 9 bases, there was a span of 15 bases. The germline V gene has CDR1 MDHEN and CDR2 SYDVKM. Drawing the rest from reference TRBV28 and TRBJ2-7, the complete variable domain is DVKVTQSSRYLVKRTGEKVFLECVQDMDHENMFWYRQDPGLGLRLIYFSYDVKMKEKGDIPEGYSVSREKKERFSLILESASTNQTSMYLCASSLAGVGQYFGPGTRLTVT.

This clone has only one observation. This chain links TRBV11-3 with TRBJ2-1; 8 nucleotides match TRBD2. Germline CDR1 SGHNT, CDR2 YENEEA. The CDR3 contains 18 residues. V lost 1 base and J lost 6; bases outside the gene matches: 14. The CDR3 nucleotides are TGTGCCAGCAGCTTAGTAGAGGGGAGCGGGAGCATCATCAATGAGCAGTTCTTC. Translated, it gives CASSLVEGSGSIINEQFF.

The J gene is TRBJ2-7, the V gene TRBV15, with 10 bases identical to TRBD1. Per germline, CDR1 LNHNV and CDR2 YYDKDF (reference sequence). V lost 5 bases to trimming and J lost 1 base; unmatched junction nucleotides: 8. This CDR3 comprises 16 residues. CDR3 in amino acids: CATSGGPGQGSYEQYF. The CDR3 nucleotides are TGTGCCACCAGCGGTGGGCCGGGACAGGGGTCCTACGAGCAGTACTTC.

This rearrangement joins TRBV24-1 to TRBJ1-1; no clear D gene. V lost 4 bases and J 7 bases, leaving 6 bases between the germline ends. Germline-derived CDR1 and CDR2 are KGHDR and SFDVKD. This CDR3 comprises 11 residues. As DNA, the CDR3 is TGTGCCACCAGTGAGGCAGGTGAAGCTTTCTTT. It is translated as CATSEAGEAFF.

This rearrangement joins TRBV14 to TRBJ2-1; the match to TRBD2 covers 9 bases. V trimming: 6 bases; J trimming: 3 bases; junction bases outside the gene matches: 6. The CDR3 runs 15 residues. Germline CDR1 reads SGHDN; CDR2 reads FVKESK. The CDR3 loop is CASRPSGNNYNEQFF. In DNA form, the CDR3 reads TGTGCCAGCAGACCTAGCGGGAACAACTACAATGAGCAGTTCTTC.

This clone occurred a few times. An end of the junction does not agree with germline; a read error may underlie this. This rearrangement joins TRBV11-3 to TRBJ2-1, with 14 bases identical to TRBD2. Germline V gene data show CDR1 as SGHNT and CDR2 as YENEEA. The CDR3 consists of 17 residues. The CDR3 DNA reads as TGTGCCAGCAGATTAGGGCCGGGACTAGCGGGAGAGAATGAGCAGTTCTTC. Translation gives CASRLGPGLAGENEQFF.

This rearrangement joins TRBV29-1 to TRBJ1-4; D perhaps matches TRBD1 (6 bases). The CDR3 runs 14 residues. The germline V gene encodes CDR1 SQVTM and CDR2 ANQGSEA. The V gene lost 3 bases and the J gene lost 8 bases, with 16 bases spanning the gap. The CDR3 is CSVDPSGAREKLFF. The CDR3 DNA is TGCAGCGTTGATCCTTCAGGGGCTCGGGAAAAACTGTTTTTT.

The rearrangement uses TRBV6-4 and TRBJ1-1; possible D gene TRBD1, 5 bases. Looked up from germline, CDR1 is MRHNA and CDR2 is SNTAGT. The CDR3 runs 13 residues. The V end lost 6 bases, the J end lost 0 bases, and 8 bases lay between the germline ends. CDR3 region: CASSATVNTEAFF. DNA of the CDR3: TGTGCCAGCAGCGCGACAGTGAACACTGAAGCTTTCTTT.

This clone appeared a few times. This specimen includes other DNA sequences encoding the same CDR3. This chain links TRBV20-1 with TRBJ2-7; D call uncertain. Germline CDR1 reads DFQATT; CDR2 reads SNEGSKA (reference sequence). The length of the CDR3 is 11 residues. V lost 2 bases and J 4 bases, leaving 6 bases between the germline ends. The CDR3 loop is CSARTTYEQYF. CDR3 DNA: TGCAGTGCTAGAACTACTTACGAGCAGTACTTC.

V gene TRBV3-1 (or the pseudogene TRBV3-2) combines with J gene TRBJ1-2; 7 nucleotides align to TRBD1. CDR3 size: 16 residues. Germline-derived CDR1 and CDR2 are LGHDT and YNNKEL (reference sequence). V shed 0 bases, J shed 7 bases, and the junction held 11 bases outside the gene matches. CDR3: CASSQDSGRQGSGYTF. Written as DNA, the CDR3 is TGTGCCAGCAGCCAAGATTCAGGGAGACAGGGAAGTGGCTACACCTTC.

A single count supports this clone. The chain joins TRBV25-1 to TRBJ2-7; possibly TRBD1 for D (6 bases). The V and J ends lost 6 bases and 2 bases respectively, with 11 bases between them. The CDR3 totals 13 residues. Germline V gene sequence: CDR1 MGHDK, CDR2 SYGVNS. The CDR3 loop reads CASSWTATYEQYF. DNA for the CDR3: TGTGCCAGCAGCTGGACAGCAACCTACGAGCAGTACTTC.

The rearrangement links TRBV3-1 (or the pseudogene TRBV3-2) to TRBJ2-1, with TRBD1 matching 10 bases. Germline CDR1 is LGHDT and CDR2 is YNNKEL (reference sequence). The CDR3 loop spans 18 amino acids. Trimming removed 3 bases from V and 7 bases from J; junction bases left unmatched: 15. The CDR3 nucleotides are TGTGCCAGCAGCCACCCGGGGGTAGCGGGACAGGGGAGGAATGAGCAGTTCTTC. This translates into CASSHPGVAGQGRNEQFF.

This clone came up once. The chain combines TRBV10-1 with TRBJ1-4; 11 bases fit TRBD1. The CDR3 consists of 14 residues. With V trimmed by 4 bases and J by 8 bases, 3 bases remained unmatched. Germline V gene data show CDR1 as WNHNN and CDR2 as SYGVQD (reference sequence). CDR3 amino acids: CASSGTGGKEKLFF. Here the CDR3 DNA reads TGCGCCAGCAGTGGGACAGGGGGCAAAGAAAAACTGTTTTTT.

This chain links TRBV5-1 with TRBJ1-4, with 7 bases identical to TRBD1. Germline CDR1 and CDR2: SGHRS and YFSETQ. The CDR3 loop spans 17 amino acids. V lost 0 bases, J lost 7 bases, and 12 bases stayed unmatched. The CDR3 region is CASSLVGGVRFGEKLFF. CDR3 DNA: TGCGCCAGCAGCTTGGTAGGGGGCGTTCGTTTTGGTGAAAAACTGTTTTTT.

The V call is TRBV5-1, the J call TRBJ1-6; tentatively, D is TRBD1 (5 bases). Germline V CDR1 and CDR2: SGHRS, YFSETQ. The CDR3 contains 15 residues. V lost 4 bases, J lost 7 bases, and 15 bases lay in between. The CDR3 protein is CASSPDGAGNSPLHF. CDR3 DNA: TGCGCCAGCAGCCCAGACGGGGCGGGAAATTCACCCCTCCACTTT.

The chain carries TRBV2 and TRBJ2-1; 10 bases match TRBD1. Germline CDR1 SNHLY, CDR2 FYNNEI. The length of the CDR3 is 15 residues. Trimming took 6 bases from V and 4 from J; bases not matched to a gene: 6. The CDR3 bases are TGTGCCAGCAGCCTGGGACAGGGGCAGTACAATGAGCAGTTCTTC. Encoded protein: CASSLGQGQYNEQFF.

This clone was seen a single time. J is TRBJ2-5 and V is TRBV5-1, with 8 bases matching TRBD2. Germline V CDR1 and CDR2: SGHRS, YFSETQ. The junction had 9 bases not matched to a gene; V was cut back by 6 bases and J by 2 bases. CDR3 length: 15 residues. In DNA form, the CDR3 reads TGCGCCAGCACGGAGCAAGCGGGAGTGCAAGAGACCCAGTACTTC. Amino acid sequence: CASTEQAGVQETQYF.

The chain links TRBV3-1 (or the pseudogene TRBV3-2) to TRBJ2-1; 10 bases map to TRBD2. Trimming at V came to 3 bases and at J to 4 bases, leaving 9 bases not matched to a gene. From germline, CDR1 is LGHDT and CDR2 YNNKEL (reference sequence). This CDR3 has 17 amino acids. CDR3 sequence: CASSHHGTSERYNEQFF. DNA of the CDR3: TGTGCCAGCAGCCACCATGGGACTAGCGAGCGATACAATGAGCAGTTCTTC.

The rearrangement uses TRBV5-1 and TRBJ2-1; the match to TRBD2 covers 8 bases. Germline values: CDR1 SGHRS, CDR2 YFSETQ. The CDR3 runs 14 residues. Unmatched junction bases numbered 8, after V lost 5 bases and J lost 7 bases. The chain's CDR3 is CASRREGVTNEQFF. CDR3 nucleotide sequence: TGCGCCAGCAGACGGGAGGGGGTAACTAATGAGCAGTTCTTC. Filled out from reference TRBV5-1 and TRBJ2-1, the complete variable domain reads KAGVTQTPRYLIKTRGQQVTLSCSPISGHRSVSWYQQTPGQGLQFLFEYFSETQRNKGNFPGRFSGRQFSNSRSEMNVSTLELGDSALYLCASRREGVTNEQFFGPGTRLTVL.

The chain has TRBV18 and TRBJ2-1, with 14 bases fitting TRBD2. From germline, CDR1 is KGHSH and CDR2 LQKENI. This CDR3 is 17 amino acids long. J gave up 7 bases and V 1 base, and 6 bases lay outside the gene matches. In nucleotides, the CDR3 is TGTGCCAGCTCACCACGAATCTGGACTAGCGGGGGGAATGAGCAGTTCTTC. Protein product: CASSPRIWTSGGNEQFF. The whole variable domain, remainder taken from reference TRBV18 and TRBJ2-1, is NAGVMQNPRHLVRRRGQEARLRCSPMKGHSHVYWYRQLPEEGLKFMVYLQKENIIDESGMPKERFSAEFPKEGPSILRIQQVVRGDSAAYFCASSPRIWTSGGNEQFFGPGTRLTVL.

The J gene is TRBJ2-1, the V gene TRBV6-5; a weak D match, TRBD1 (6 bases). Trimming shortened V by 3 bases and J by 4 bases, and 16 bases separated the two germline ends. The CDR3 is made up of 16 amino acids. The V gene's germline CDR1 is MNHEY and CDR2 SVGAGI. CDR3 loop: CASSYNAGVRYNEQFF. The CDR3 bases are TGTGCCAGCAGTTATAACGCAGGGGTCAGGTACAATGAGCAGTTCTTC.

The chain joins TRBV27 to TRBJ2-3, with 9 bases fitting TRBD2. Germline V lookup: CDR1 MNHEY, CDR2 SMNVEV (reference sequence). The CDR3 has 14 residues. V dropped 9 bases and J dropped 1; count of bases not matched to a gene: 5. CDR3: CASSTSGGTDTQYF. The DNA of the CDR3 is TGTGCCAGTTCGACTAGCGGAGGCACAGATACGCAGTATTTT.

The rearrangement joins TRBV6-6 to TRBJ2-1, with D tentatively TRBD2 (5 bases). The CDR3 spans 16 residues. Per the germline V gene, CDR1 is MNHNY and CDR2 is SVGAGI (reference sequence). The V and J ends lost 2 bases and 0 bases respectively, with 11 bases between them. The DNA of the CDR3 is TGTGCCAGCAGTTACGTGGACGGGAACTCCTACAATGAGCAGTTCTTC. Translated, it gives CASSYVDGNSYNEQFF.

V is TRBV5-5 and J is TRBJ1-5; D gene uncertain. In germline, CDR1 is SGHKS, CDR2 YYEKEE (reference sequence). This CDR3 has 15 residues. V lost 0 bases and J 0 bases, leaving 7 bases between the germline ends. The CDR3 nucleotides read TGTGCCAGCAGCTTGGTGCGGGATAGCAATCAGCCCCAGCATTTT. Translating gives CASSLVRDSNQPQHF. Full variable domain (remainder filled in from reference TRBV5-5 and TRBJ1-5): DAGVTQSPTHLIKTRGQQVTLRCSPISGHKSVSWYQQVLGQGPQFIFQYYEKEERGRGNFPDRFSARQFPNYSSELNVNALLLGDSALYLCASSLVRDSNQPQHFGDGTRLSIL.

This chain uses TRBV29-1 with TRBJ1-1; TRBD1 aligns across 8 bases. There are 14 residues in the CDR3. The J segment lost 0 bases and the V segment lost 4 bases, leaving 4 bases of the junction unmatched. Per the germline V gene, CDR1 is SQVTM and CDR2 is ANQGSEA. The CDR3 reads CSVVQGAMNTEAFF. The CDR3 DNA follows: TGCAGCGTTGTGCAGGGGGCAATGAACACTGAAGCTTTCTTT.

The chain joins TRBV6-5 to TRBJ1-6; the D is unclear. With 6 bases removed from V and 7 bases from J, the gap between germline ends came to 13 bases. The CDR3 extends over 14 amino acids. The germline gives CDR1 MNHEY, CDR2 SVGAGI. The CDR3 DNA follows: TGTGCCAGCAGCCTCGAGCCCTTGAATTCACCCCTCCACTTT. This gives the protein CASSLEPLNSPLHF.

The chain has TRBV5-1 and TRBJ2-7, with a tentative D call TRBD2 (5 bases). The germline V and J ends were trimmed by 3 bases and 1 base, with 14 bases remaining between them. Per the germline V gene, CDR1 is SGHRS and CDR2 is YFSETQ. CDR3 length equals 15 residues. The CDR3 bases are TGCGCCAGCAGCTACCGGGAAGAGGGATCCTACGAGCAGTACTTC. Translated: CASSYREEGSYEQYF.

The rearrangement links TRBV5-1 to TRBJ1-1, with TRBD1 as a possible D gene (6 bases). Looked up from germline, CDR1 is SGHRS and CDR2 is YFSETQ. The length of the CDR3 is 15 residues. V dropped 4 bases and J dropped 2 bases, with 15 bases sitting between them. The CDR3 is CASSIGTNTNTEAFF. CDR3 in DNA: TGCGCCAGCAGCATCGGGACAAATACTAACACTGAAGCTTTCTTT.